The 4 T cell receptor beta chains presented below share a single source sample, sequenced in a study of monozygotic twins with inflammatory bowel disease. TCRdb re-called the 5' RACE reads and gives one entry per CDR3 protein, without DNA. Its table lists approximately 400,000 distinct CDR3 sequences. What was sequenced was blood. The receptors shown here come from a human donor with ulcerative colitis or Crohn's disease, or a healthy co-twin of an affected twin (not recorded which).

The chain uses TRBV5-1 and TRBJ1-2. CDR1 and CDR2 from the germline V gene are SGHRS and YFSETQ. This CDR3 region has 14 residues. The CDR3 reads CASSRDTANYGYTF.

The rearrangement joins TRBV6-5 to TRBJ2-7; lacking DNA, the TRBD1 call made by TCRdb goes unchecked. Germline V CDR1 and CDR2: MNHEY, SVGAGI. This CDR3 contains 17 residues. The CDR3 reads CARGYKRAGGFPYEQYF.

J is TRBJ2-2 and V is TRBV5-1; absent DNA, TCRdb's TRBD1 call cannot be checked. The length of the CDR3 is 16 residues. Germline values: CDR1 SGHRS, CDR2 YFSETQ. The CDR3 loop reads CASSPGTFTYTGELFF.

The chain has TRBV19 and TRBJ2-5. This CDR3 comprises 14 residues. CDR1 is LNHDA, CDR2 SQIVND, per germline (reference sequence). The CDR3 spells CASSITQGMRTQYF.